This TCR beta chain was found in a study of blood T cell repertoires in COVID-19. V trimming: 5 bases; J trimming: 6 bases; junction bases outside the gene matches: 8. CDR3 length equals 14 residues. Germline values: CDR1 SEHNR, CDR2 FQNEAQ (reference sequence). Sequenced by immunoSEQ multiplex PCR; TCRdb stores in-frame clones only, minus some. The sample lists about 340,000 clones, approximately 92% occurring once. Cohorts were assigned according to the clinical history that participants reported. Either two negative PCRs, clearance, or symptom resolution qualified Cohort 3 donors as recovered. Material: PBMCs or T cells enriched from blood (not recorded which). V and J are TRBV7-9 and TRBJ1-2; 8 bases align to TRBD1. The receptor comes from a woman in her twenties or thirties who had recovered from COVID-19. CDR3 protein: CASSQRTGKDGYTF. CDR3 sequence (DNA): TGTGCCAGCAGCCAACGGACAGGGAAGGATGGCTACACCTTC.